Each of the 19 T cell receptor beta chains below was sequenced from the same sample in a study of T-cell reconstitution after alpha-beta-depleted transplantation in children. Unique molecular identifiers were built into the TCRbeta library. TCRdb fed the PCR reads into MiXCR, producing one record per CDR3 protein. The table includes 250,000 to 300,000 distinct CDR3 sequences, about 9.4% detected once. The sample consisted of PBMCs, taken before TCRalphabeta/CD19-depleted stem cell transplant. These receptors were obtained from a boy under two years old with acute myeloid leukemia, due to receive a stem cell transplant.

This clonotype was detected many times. As DNA, the CDR3 is TGTGCCAGCAGCCGCAAGGGGGACAGTCAAGAGACCCAGTACTTC. Protein: CASSRKGDSQETQYF. The J gene is TRBJ2-5, the V gene TRBV7-9, with 7 bases that match TRBD1. Germline V lookup: CDR1 SEHNR, CDR2 FQNEAQ (reference sequence). The CDR3 covers 15 residues. Losses at the gene ends were 5 bases for V and 2 bases for J; bases not matched to a gene: 8.

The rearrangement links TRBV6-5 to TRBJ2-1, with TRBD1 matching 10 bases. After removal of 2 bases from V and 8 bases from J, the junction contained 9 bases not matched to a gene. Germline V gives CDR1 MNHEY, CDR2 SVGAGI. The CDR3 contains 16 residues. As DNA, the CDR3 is TGTGCCAGCAGTTACAGGGACAGGGGTGGATGGGATGAGCAGTTCTTC. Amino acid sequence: CASSYRDRGGWDEQFF.

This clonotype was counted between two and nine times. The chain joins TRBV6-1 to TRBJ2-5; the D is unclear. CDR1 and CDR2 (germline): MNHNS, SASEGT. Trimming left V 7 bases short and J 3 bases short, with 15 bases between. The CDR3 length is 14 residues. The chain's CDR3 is CASKTAVDEETQYF. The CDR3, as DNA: TGTGCCAGCAAAACCGCCGTGGACGAAGAGACCCAGTACTTC.

The CDR3 here is CASSPFLEVRATQYF. The CDR3 DNA follows: TGTGCCAGCAGCCCCTTCCTGGAAGTAAGAGCTACCCAGTACTTC. The chain is built from TRBV7-9 and TRBJ2-5; D unclear. Germline V lookup: CDR1 SEHNR, CDR2 FQNEAQ (reference sequence). The V and J ends lost 5 bases and 8 bases respectively, with 21 bases between them. The CDR3 extends over 15 amino acids.

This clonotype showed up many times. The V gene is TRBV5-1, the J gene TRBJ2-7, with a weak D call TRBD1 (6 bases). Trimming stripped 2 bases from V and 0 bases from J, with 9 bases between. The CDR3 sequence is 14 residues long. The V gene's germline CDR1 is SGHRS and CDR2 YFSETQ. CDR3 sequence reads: CASSFGGPSYEQYF. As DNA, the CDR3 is TGCGCCAGCAGCTTTGGGGGCCCCTCCTACGAGCAGTACTTC.

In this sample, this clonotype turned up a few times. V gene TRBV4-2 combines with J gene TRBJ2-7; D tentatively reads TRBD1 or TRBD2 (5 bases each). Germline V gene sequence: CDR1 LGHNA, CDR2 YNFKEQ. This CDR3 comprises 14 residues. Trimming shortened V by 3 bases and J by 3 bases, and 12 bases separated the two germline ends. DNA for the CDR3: TGTGCCAGCAGCCAGGGGACCACCTACTACGAGCAGTACTTC. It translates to CASSQGTTYYEQYF.

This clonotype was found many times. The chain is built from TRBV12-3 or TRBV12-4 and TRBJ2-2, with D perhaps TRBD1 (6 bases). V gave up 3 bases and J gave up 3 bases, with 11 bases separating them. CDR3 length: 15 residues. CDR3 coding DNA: TGTGCCAGCAGTTTCGGCAGGGGATACACCGGGGAGCTGTTTTTT. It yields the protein CASSFGRGYTGELFF.

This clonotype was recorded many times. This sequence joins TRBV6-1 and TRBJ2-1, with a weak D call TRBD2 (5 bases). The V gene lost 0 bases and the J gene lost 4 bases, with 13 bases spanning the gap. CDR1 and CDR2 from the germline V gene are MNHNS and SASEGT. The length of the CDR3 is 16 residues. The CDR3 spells CASSEATTGIYNEQFF. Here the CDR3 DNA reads TGTGCCAGCAGTGAAGCGACGACGGGGATTTACAATGAGCAGTTCTTC.

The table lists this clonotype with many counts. CDR3 in DNA: TGCAGTGCTACCGTCCGCGTCTCAGGGGGTGGAAGACAGCCCCAGCATTTT. It specifies CSATVRVSGGGRQPQHF. This chain connects TRBV20-1 to TRBJ1-5, with 7 positions matching TRBD1. The length of the CDR3 is 17 residues. The V gene's germline CDR1 is DFQATT and CDR2 SNEGSKA (reference sequence). V lost 4 bases, J lost 7 bases, and 19 bases stayed unmatched.

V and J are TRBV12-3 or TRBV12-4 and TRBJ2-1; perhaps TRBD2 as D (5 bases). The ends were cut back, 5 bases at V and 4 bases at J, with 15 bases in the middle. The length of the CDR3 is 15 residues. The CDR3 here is CASSPPIAIYNEQFF. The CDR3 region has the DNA TGTGCCAGCAGTCCCCCGATAGCGATATACAATGAGCAGTTCTTC.

The CDR3 loop reads CASSQEDTGLAGENEQYF. The CDR3 DNA sequence: TGCGCCAGCAGCCAGGAAGACACGGGACTAGCGGGAGAAAACGAGCAGTACTTC. This chain connects TRBV4-3 to TRBJ2-7; 14 nucleotides line up with TRBD2. V was pared by 3 bases and J by 5 bases, with 12 bases of the junction left unmatched. Germline CDR1 reads LGHNA; CDR2 reads YSLEER. The CDR3 is 18 residues long.

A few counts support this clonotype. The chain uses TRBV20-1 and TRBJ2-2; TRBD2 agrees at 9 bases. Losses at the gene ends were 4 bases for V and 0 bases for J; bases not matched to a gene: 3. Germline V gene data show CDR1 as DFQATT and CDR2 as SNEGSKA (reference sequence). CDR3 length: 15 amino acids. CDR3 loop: CSATLAGANTGELFF. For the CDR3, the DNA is TGCAGTGCTACCTTAGCGGGGGCGAACACCGGGGAGCTGTTTTTT.

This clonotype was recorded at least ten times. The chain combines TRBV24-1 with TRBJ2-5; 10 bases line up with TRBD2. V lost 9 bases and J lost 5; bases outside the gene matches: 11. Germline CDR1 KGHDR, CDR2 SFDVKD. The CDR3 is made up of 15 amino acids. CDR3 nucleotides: TGTGCCACCTCCCTGAGCGGGAGGGCTGGGGAGACCCAGTACTTC. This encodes CATSLSGRAGETQYF.

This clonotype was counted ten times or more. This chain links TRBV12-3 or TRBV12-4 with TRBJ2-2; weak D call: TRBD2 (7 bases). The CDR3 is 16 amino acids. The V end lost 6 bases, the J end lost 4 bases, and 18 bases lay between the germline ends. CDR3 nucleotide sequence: TGTGCCAGCAGCCCCTGGGGGAGGGGGGTCACCGGGGAGCTGTTTTTT. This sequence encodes CASSPWGRGVTGELFF.

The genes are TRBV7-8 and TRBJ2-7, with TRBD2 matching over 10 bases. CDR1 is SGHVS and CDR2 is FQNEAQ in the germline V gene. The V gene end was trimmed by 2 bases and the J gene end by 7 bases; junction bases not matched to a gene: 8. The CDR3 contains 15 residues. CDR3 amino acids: CASSLTPSGSGEQYF. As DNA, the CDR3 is TGTGCCAGCAGCTTAACGCCTAGCGGGAGTGGTGAGCAGTACTTC.

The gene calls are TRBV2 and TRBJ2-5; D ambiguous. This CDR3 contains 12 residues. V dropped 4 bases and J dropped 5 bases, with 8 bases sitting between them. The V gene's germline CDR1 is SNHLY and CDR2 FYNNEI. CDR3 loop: CASSARPETQYF. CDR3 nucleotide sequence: TGTGCCAGCAGTGCCAGGCCCGAGACCCAGTACTTC.

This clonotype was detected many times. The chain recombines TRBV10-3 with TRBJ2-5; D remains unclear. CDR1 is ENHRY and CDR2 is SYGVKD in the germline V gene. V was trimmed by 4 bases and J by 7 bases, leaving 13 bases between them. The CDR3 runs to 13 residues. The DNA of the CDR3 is TGTGCCATCAGTGGGGTTCTGTACGGGACCCAGTACTTC. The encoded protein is CAISGVLYGTQYF.

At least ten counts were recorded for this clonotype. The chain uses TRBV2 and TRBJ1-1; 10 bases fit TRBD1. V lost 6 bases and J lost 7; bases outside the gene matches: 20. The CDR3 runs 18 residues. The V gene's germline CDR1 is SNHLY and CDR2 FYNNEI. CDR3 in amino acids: CASSYSTGGVGALGEAFF. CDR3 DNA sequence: TGTGCCAGCAGCTACTCGACAGGGGGCGTGGGAGCGTTGGGTGAAGCTTTCTTT.

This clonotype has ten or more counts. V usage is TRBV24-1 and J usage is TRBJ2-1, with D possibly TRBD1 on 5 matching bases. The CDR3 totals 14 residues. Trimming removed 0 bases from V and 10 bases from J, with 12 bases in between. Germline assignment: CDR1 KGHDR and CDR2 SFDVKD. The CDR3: CATSDLVGRGEQFF. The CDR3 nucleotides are TGTGCCACCAGTGATTTGGTAGGAAGGGGCGAGCAGTTCTTC.